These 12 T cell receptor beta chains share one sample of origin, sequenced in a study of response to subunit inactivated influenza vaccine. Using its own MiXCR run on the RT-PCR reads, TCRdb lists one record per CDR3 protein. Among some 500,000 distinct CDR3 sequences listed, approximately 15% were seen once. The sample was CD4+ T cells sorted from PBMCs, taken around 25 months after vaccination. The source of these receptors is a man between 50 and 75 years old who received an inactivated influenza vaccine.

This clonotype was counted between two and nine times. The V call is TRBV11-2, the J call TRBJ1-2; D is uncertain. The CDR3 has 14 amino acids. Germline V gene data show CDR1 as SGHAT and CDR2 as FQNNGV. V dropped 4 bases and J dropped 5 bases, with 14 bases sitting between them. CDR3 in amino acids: CASSSHIGRYGYTF. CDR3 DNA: TGTGCCAGCAGCTCTCACATAGGGCGATATGGCTACACCTTC.

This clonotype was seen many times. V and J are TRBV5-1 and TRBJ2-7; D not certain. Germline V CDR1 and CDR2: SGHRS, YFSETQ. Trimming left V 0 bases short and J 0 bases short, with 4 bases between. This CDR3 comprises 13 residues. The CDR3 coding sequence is TGCGCCAGCAGCTTGGCGGCCTCCTACGAGCAGTACTTC. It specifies CASSLAASYEQYF.

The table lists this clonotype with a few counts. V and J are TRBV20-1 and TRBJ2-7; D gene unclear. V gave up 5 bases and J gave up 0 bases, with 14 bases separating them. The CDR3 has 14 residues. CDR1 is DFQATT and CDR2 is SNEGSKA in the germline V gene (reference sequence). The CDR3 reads CSASAIQSSYEQYF. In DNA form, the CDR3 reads TGCAGTGCTTCCGCAATCCAAAGCTCCTACGAGCAGTACTTC.

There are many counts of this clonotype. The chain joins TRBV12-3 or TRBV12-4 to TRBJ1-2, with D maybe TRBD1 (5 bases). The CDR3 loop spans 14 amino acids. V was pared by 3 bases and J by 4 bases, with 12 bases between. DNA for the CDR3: TGTGCCAGCAGTTTCCCTTACGACAGCTATGGCTACACCTTC. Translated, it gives CASSFPYDSYGYTF.

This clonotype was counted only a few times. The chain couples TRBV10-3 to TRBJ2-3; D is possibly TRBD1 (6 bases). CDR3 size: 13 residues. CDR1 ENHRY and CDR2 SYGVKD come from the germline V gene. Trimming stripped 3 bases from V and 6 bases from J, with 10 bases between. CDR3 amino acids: CAISEGGWDTQYF. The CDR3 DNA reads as TGTGCCATCAGTGAAGGGGGATGGGATACGCAGTATTTT.

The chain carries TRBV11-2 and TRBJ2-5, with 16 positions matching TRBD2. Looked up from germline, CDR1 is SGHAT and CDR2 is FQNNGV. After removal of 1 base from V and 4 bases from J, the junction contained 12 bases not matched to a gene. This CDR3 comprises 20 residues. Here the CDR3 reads CASSLGSREGTSGRGETQYF. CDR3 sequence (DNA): TGTGCCAGCAGCTTAGGGTCCAGGGAAGGGACTAGCGGGAGGGGAGAGACCCAGTACTTC.

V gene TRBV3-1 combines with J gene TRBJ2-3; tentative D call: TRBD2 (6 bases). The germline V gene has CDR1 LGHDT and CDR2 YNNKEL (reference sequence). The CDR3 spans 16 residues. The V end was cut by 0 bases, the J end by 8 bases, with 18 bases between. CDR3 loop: CASSQDRGRLLSTQYF. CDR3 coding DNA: TGTGCCAGCAGCCAAGATCGGGGGAGACTCCTCAGTACGCAGTATTTT.

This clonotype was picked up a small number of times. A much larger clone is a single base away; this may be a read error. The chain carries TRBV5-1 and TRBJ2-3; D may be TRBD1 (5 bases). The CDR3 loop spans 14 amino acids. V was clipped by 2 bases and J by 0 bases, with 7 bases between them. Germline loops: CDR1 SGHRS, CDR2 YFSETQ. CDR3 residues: CASSFGASTDTQYF. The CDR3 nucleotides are TGCGCCAGCAGCTTTGGGGCTAGCACAGATACGCAGTATTTT. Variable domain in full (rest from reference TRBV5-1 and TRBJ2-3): KAGVTQTPRYLIKTRGQQVTLSCSPISGHRSVSWYQQTPGQGLQFLFEYFSETQRNKGNFPGRFSGRQFSNSRSEMNVSTLELGDSALYLCASSFGASTDTQYFGPGTRLTVL.

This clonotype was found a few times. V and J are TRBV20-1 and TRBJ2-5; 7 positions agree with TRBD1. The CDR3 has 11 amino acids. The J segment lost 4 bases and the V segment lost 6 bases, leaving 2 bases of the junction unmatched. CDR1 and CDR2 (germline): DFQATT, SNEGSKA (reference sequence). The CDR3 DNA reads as TGCAGTGCAAGACAGGGAGAGACCCAGTACTTC. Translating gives CSARQGETQYF.

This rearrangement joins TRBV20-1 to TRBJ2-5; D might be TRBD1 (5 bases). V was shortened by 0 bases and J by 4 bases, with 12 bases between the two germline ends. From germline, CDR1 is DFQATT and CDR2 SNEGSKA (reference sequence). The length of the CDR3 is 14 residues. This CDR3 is CSARDQGVAETQYF. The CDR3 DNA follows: TGCAGTGCTAGAGATCAAGGGGTGGCAGAGACCCAGTACTTC.

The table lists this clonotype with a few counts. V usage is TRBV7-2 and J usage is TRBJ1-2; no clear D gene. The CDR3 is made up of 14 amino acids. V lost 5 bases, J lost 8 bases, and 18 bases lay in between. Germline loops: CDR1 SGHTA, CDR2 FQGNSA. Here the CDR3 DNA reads TGTGCCAGCAGCGTTAATTCGGGTGACGGCGGCTACACCTTC. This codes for CASSVNSGDGGYTF.

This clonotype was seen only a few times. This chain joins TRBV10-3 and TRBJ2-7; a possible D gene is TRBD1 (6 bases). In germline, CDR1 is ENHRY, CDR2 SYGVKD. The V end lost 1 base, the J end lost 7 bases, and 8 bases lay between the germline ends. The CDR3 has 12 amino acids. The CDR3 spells CAISELGAEQYF. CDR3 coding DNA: TGTGCCATCAGTGAGTTGGGGGCGGAGCAGTACTTC.